What follows are 6 T cell receptor beta chains derived from one specimen sequenced in a study of T-cell memory formation after mild COVID-19 (dated by TCRdb to 2020 to 2022). Libraries were built with 5' RACE. The instrument given in TCRdb is Illumina NovaSeq 6000. The public reads were reprocessed in TCRdb via fastp at Q25 and MiXCR, keeping in-frame beta chains. Every CDR3 protein is listed once, alongside the most common genes and DNA of its rows. A total of under 650,000 distinct CDR3 sequences appear in this sample, about 20% of them only once. The ten biggest clones cover 12% of the sample. The sample was PBMCs or a T cell subset sorted from them (not recorded which). These receptors were taken from an adult woman who had mild COVID-19 (a few samples of this study predate the infection). The sample titles of this study are shuffled in the database, so cell type and time point are left out; the donor was told from shared clones.

J is TRBJ2-3 and V is TRBV20-1, with 7 bases fitting TRBD1. The CDR3 runs to 14 residues. Trimming at V came to 3 bases and at J to 5 bases, leaving 8 bases not matched to a gene. Germline CDR1 is DFQATT and CDR2 is SNEGSKA (reference sequence). Here the CDR3 DNA reads TGCAGTGCTAGTCGAAGACAGGGTAAAGATACGCAGTATTTT. Protein product: CSASRRQGKDTQYF.

This clonotype has at least ten counts. The V call is TRBV6-2 or TRBV6-3, the J call TRBJ2-1; 13 bases are shared with TRBD2. This CDR3 region has 15 residues. From germline, CDR1 is MNHEY and CDR2 SVGEGT. V trimming: 5 bases; J trimming: 6 bases; junction bases outside the gene matches: 4. Written as DNA, the CDR3 is TGTGCCAGCAGTGCGACTAGCGGGGGGCGCAATGAGCAGTTCTTC. Translating gives CASSATSGGRNEQFF.

The chain combines TRBV12-3 or TRBV12-4 with TRBJ2-1, with D possibly being TRBD2 (5 bases). The CDR3 spans 14 residues. Trimming pared 1 base from V and 7 bases from J, leaving 11 bases between. In DNA form, the CDR3 reads TGTGCCAGCAGTTTAGTTAGCGTCGGGAATGAGCAGTTCTTC. Its translation is CASSLVSVGNEQFF.

This clonotype appeared a few times. This chain joins TRBV7-3 and TRBJ2-7; 7 positions match TRBD1. This CDR3 has 15 residues. V lost 2 bases to trimming and J lost 2 bases; unmatched junction nucleotides: 6. Germline V gene sequence: CDR1 SGHTA, CDR2 FQGTGA. In DNA form, the CDR3 reads TGTGCCAGCAGCTTATCTGGACAGGCGGCCTACGAGCAGTACTTC. Amino acids: CASSLSGQAAYEQYF.

The genes are TRBV27 and TRBJ2-1; no clear D gene. The CDR3 extends over 15 amino acids. Germline CDR1 MNHEY, CDR2 SMNVEV (reference sequence). The V end lost 2 bases, the J end lost 6 bases, and 14 bases lay between the germline ends. The CDR3 protein is CASSLMGLSINEQFF. The CDR3 nucleotides read TGTGCCAGCAGTTTAATGGGTCTAAGTATCAATGAGCAGTTCTTC.

This clonotype was counted at least ten times. This chain uses TRBV20-1 with TRBJ2-3; D call uncertain. CDR3 length: 16 amino acids. Germline lookup yields CDR1 DFQATT and CDR2 SNEGSKA (reference sequence). Between the trimmed V and J ends, which lost 0 bases and 2 bases, there was a span of 15 bases. Here the CDR3 DNA reads TGCAGTGCTAGAGATCAGAGGAAGAGCCCCACAGATACGCAGTATTTT. Residues: CSARDQRKSPTDTQYF.